This TCR beta chain was sequenced in a study of OX40 agonist ivuxolimab in advanced cancers. Study information: About 44% of patients had received prior checkpoint inhibitor therapy.

The protocol was immunoSEQ multiplex PCR, while the TCRdb copy is restricted to in-frame clones and leaves out a portion. The sample carries about 48,000 clones, roughly 84% recorded once. CDR1 and CDR2 from the germline V gene are MDHEN and SYDVKM. CDR3 length: 14 residues. The V gene lost 5 bases and the J gene lost 4 bases, with 12 bases spanning the gap. The receptor was isolated from an adult with an advanced solid tumor such as melanoma, head and neck, liver or kidney cancer. The source material was CD4+ or CD8+ T cells sorted from blood, sampled in a trial of the OX40 agonist ivuxolimab. The chain is built from TRBV28 and TRBJ1-5; D perhaps matches TRBD1 (6 bases). Here the CDR3 reads CASSHRVGNQPQHF. The CDR3 DNA reads as TGTGCCAGCAGTCACAGGGTTGGGAATCAGCCCCAGCATTTT.